This TCR beta chain appears in the sequencing data of a study of T-cell memory formation after mild COVID-19 (dated by TCRdb to the early 2020s). Regarding the complete study: TCR sequence clusters from the two donors were found to be largely donor specific. In two donors, T-cell clones that expanded and contracted after mild COVID-19 were followed by sequencing TCRalpha and TCRbeta repertoires longitudinally. The cohort comprised two young, previously healthy adult volunteers, one female and one male. What the work shows at the level of the full study, not this receptor alone: The study included only a couple of mild cases, and larger cohorts that include severe cases with pre-infection samples were judged to be necessary. Contracting CD4+ clones appeared mostly in the CM and EM memory subsets, whereas CD8+ clones were enriched in EMRA. Clones contracting from day 15 to 85 had balanced CD4/CD8 phenotypes, while a second wave expanding from day 15 to 37 was biased towards CD4+. Some responding clones were detected in pre-infection memory, suggesting pre-existing cross-reactive memory T cells joined the SARS-CoV-2 response. SARS-CoV-2 specificity of the second-wave clones peaking on day 37 was not confirmed.

Ficoll-Paque density gradient centrifugation was used to isolate PBMCs. This clonotype has only a few counts. The antigen it recognizes is unknown. Base quality data are lacking; no much larger clone is found one base away. TCRdb lists the instrument as Illumina NovaSeq 6000. cDNA libraries for TCRalpha and TCRbeta were prepared by 5'RACE using constant-segment primers, with sample barcodes and unique molecular identifiers added. RNA was extracted from every sample with Trizol reagent. Amplification of the libraries took two PCR steps, and the second step added a second sample barcode plus Illumina TruSeq adapters. Libraries were sequenced on an Illumina NovaSeq with 2 x 150 bp paired-end reads. The published analysis was carried out like this. With migec v1.2.7, reads were demultiplexed and then collapsed into UMI-guided consensus sequences. Using mixcr v2.1.11, the UMI consensuses were aligned to TRA and TRB V and J templates and assembled into clonotypes. A clonotype was counted as expanded or contracted only if both edgeR and NoisET called the change significant, with noise models trained on biological replicates. For edgeR calls, a false discovery rate-adjusted p below 0.01 and a log2 fold-change threshold of 1 were applied. As an exploratory analysis of dynamics, max-normalized trajectories of the 1000 most abundant clonotypes were examined with PCA combined with hierarchical clustering. Separately sequenced CD4+ and CD8+ repertoires were used to assign a CD4 or CD8 phenotype to each responding clone. Starting from the raw public reads, TCRdb applied fastp trimming at Q25, assembled clones with MiXCR and retained in-frame beta chains. Under each unique CDR3 protein, matching rows form one entry showing the most common genes and DNA. These V and J calls rely on TCRdb rather than the paper's analysis. The sample includes hundreds of thousands of distinct CDR3 sequences, with 24% observed a single time. Around 9% of the sample is held by the ten biggest clonotypes.

Taken from cysteine to phenylalanine, the CDR3 has 15 residues. The DNA shown is the 45-base CDR3, in frame from base 1. Trimming takes 6 bases from V and 7 bases from J, and the germline ends sit 16 bases apart. In the germline V gene (reference sequence), CDR1 corresponds to MNHEY and CDR2 to SMNVEV. This TCR was sampled from an adult woman who had mild COVID-19 (a few samples of this study predate the infection). The sample titles of this study are shuffled in the database, so cell type and time point are left out; the donor was told from shared clones. Sequenced: PBMCs or a T cell subset sorted from them (not recorded which). The rearranged segments are TRBV27 and TRBJ1-6; the D gene is not confidently resolved. The CDR3 amino acid sequence is: CASRKVATANSPLHF. The sequence in DNA is TGTGCCAGCAGGAAGGTGGCTACGGCGAATTCACCCCTCCACTTT.